The rows below give T cell receptor beta chains drawn from one sample of a study of T cell responses to AZD1222 COVID-19 vaccine. Repertoires were generated with immunoSEQ multiplex PCR, while TCRdb's copy carries only in-frame clones and drops some. The sample lists 150,000 to 200,000 clones, around 91% seen once, with about 5.9% in the top ten. Source: peripheral blood, taken 28 days after the second AZD1222 dose. Receptors originate from an adult who received the AZD1222 COVID-19 vaccine. CDR3s leave out the opening cysteine and the closing phenylalanine or tryptophan.

TRBV6-6	TRBJ1-5	ASSPVSGRLGNQPQH
TRBV7-2	TRBJ1-6	ASSSTGERNSPLH
TRBV28	TRBJ1-2	ASTYGRAYGYT
TRBV19	TRBJ1-5	ASSAGGNQPQH
TRBV4-2	TRBJ1-6	ASSQDRVGSPLH
TRBV3-1/TRBV3-2	TRBJ2-2	ASSPTGATNTGELF
TRBV28	TRBJ2-5	ASSATGQGGQETQY
TRBV2	TRBJ1-2	ASKPRQGNYGYT
TRBV6-1	TRBJ1-5	ASSEYGLGNQPQH
TRBV27	TRBJ2-7	ASSLGYEQY
TRBV6-5	TRBJ1-5	ASSYAPYQPQH
TRBV24-1	TRBJ2-1	ATSDLTAYNEQF
TRBV14	TRBJ1-1	ASSQQGGTEAF
TRBV5-1	TRBJ2-3	ASSGRQGYTDTQY